Listed below are T cell receptor beta chains from one sample, sequenced in a study of T cells in pancreatic ductal adenocarcinoma. TCRdb keeps only in-frame clones here, not all; method: immunoSEQ multiplex PCR. The table records 25,000 to 35,000 clones, approximately 94% of them present only once. Material for sequencing was PBMCs. The receptors derive from a human donor with pancreatic ductal adenocarcinoma. Both conserved end residues are trimmed from each CDR3.

j_call: TRBJ1-4
v_call: TRBV6-6
cdr3_aa: ASSSTGDNEKLF

j_call: TRBJ2-1
v_call: TRBV9
cdr3_aa: ASSVGLVTSYNEQF

j_call: TRBJ2-1
v_call: TRBV11-3
cdr3_aa: ASSVGLAVLNEQF

j_call: TRBJ2-3
v_call: TRBV7-2
cdr3_aa: ASRSGRGGHNTDTQY

j_call: TRBJ2-1
v_call: TRBV6-5
cdr3_aa: ASSYSWRKTYNEQF

j_call: TRBJ2-3
v_call: TRBV9
cdr3_aa: ASSPSGKGVTQY

j_call: TRBJ2-5
v_call: TRBV5-6
cdr3_aa: ASSFGLAGEGGETQY

j_call: TRBJ2-4
v_call: TRBV28
cdr3_aa: ASSDSGTGENIQY

j_call: TRBJ2-2
v_call: TRBV9
cdr3_aa: ASSLGAGESNTGELF

j_call: TRBJ2-2
v_call: TRBV19
cdr3_aa: ASQFAGELF

j_call: TRBJ1-4
v_call: TRBV5-8
cdr3_aa: ASSLRDRAEKLF

j_call: TRBJ2-5
v_call: TRBV7-9
cdr3_aa: ASSFEQGWETQY

j_call: TRBJ2-5
v_call: TRBV6-1
cdr3_aa: ASRTSGRETQY

j_call: TRBJ2-6
v_call: TRBV4-2
cdr3_aa: ASSQPLHGGLGANVLT

j_call: TRBJ2-5
v_call: TRBV25-1
cdr3_aa: ASSELPGEETQY

j_call: TRBJ1-3
v_call: TRBV9
cdr3_aa: ASSVGTVGNTIY

j_call: TRBJ2-1
v_call: TRBV19
cdr3_aa: ASKQVGRIQF

j_call: TRBJ2-3
v_call: TRBV7-2
cdr3_aa: ASVKRGTDTQY

j_call: TRBJ1-2
v_call: TRBV28
cdr3_aa: ASSLTGGYGYT

j_call: TRBJ2-2
v_call: TRBV12-1
cdr3_aa: ASSFPYSGRDTGELF

j_call: TRBJ2-7
v_call: TRBV19
cdr3_aa: ASSRDTHLSYEQY

j_call: TRBJ2-1
v_call: TRBV11-1
cdr3_aa: ASQPSRPGEQF

j_call: TRBJ1-1
v_call: TRBV6-5
cdr3_aa: AANLGTEAF

j_call: TRBJ2-5
v_call: TRBV5-8
cdr3_aa: ASSTRTVQETQY

j_call: TRBJ2-7
v_call: TRBV28
cdr3_aa: ASSSSGTGGWDEQY